This TCR beta chain was documented in a study of beta chain features in type 1 diabetes. About the study: When patients were set against healthy donors, age, gender and cell yields were similar.

A note on this clone: As yet, its antigen is unknown.

The study reverse transcribed the entire isolated RNA, so it sequenced expressed TCRB transcripts. Clones were sequenced by immunoSEQ multiplex PCR, and TCRdb holds only the in-frame ones, with some missing. The profile shows 500,000 to 700,000 clones, around 16% of them singletons. Points from the study as a whole: Within patients, naive, central memory and Treg TCRB repertoires seemed more similar than within healthy donors.

The length of the CDR3 is 13 residues. Trimming left V 3 bases short and J 7 bases short, with 10 bases between. Germline loops: CDR1 SGHTA, CDR2 FQGNSA. Sorted CD4+ subsets: naive, central memory, regulatory, stem cell-like memory (CD45RO/CCR7/CD25/CD127/CD95/CD27 panel). The J gene is TRBJ2-1, the V gene TRBV7-2; D is perhaps TRBD2 (6 bases). The receptor's source is a young man in good health. The sample taken for sequencing was naive CD4+ T cells from blood. CDR3 loop: CASSFGGRNEQFF. The CDR3 nucleotides read TGTGCCAGCAGCTTTGGTGGGAGGAATGAGCAGTTCTTC.